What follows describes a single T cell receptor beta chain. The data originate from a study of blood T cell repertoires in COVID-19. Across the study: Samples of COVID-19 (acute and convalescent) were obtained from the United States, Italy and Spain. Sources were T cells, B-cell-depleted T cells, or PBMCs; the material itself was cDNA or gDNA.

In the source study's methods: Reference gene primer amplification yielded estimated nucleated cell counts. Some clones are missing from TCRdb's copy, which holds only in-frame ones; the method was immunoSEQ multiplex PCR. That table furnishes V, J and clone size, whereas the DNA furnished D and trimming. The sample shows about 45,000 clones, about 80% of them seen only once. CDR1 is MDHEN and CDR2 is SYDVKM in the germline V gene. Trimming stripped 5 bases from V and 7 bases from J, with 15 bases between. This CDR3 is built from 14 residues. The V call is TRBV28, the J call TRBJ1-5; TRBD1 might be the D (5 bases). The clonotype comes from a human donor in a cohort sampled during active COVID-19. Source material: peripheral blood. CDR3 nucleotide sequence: TGTGCCAGCAGTCCCTCCGGGGGGACGCAGCCCCAGCATTTT. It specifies CASSPSGGTQPQHF.